This T cell receptor (beta chain) was recorded in a study of CD8 T cells in cerebrospinal fluid in Alzheimer's disease (dated by TCRdb to the early 2020s). Notes on the research overall: The study used two single-cell methods, plate-based nested PCR sequencing and droplet-based sequencing, to evaluate clonal expansion of CSF T cells. A total of 25 or so samples were covered by the CSF gene-expression analysis, in which Parkinson's disease patients were included. The study examined whether cerebrospinal fluid from healthy elderly individuals and from patients with neurodegenerative disease contained clonally expanded T cells. The droplet-based CSF comparison of patients and controls included 10 or so healthy controls (10,876 cells) and 10 or so patients with MCI or Alzheimer's disease (more than 10,000 cells). Beyond this particular receptor, the publication reports: The EBV-specific clones were neither the most highly expanded clones nor enriched among patients. Only samples with detectable clones (approximately 11 healthy, 5 MCI, 5 AD, 6 PD) were included in the overall clonality comparison. A higher percentage of TCRs was made up by the largest CSF clone in patients with MCI or Alzheimer's disease than in controls. When the data were pooled, 4 of 6 Alzheimer's patients but only 1 of 10 healthy subjects had a highly expanded clone, defined as one making up at least 3% of TCRs. Finding EBV-specific TCRs in CSF, the authors cautioned, does not establish a causal link between EBV and Alzheimer's disease.

Acute infectious disease was absent in all participants, and all participants were in good physical condition. Biomarkers including neurofilament, amyloid-beta and tau were used to confirm neurodegeneration in the patients. A live/dead marker was used to sort live CSF cells for droplet-based sequencing. CSF was obtained by lumbar puncture, and immune cells were pelleted by centrifugation at 300g. CSF samples were checked for red blood cells, and any sample contaminated with blood was excluded. CSF cells were cryopreserved in freezing medium, frozen at -80 degrees C overnight, and then transferred to liquid nitrogen for storage. Before analysis, CSF samples had been stored for less than seven months. Library creation used 10x single-cell sequencing. CSF cells were profiled with 10X Genomics single-cell V(D)J and 5' gene-expression libraries. An Illumina NextSeq550 was used to sequence CSF single-cell TCR libraries. Under the source paper's analysis protocol: V(D)J reads were aligned to the vdj-GRCh38 alts ensemble 2.0.0 reference and processed with the Cell Ranger vdj pipeline. Clonotypes were defined as cell barcodes sharing the same set of productive CDR3 nucleotide sequences. To link clonality with transcriptional profiles, clonotype information was added to the Seurat v3.0 gene-expression metadata. CSF cells with more than 1,800 genes, more than 7,500 UMIs or more than 10% mitochondrial reads were excluded. To identify TCRs with known antigen specificity, CDR3-beta sequences were compared against VDJdb. Network analysis of clone sharing used the R package qgraph and included only TCRs with complete alpha and beta chains. TCRdb reprocessed the reads and assigns one entry to each CDR3 protein sequence, leaving out DNA. The V and J calls and clone size are TCRdb's, not the authors'. This sample's clone table shows around 1,700 distinct CDR3 sequences. The ten largest clones represent 8.8% of the sample.

In the absence of a count, this clonotype is rated medium-sized (0.01 to 0.1%) from its frequency. It lacks a known antigen. What was sequenced was cerebrospinal fluid. The receptor was derived from a human donor with mild cognitive impairment.

CDR3 loop: CASRRTSGPARQYF. The rearrangement combines TRBV6-2 or TRBV6-3 with TRBJ2-7; the TRBD2 assignment by TCRdb is unverifiable without DNA. CDR1 MNHEY and CDR2 SVGEGT are derived from the germline V gene. Its CDR3 holds 14 amino acids, cysteine through phenylalanine. No DNA accompanies this entry.